This TCR beta chain was captured in a study of human T cells and chemical hapten exposure. Whole-study context: Scalp application of diphenylcyclopropenone was performed weekly in patients across the entire approximately 24-week study. From small differences in pooled library volume came most of the variation in per-sample TCR yields. Study outcomes and limitations: There were significantly more large CDR3 similarity clusters among expanded TCRs than among controls.

Turning to this clonotype: Its specificity is not known.

CDR1 and CDR2 from the germline V gene are SEHNR and FQNEAQ (reference sequence). The CDR3 sequence is 14 residues long. The J segment lost 5 bases and the V segment lost 6 bases, leaving 7 bases of the junction unmatched. In the source study's methods: Sampled TCR counts reached a median of 95,638 per sample, with values ranging from 23,224 to 690,600. TCRdb re-called the RACE reads through MiXCR, storing one row per CDR3 protein. These V and J calls derive from TCRdb rather than the authors' analysis. Seen here are around 360,000 distinct CDR3 sequences, roughly 6.3% observed once, and the top ten hold 5% to 6%. The time point was: patch test 2, 6 weeks after DPC sensitization. Described treatment: therapeutic diphenylcyclopropenone sensitization with weekly scalp DPC.

This sample comprised whole blood, obtained in connection with sensitization to the hapten diphenylcyclopropenone (DPC). This TCR was recovered from a woman aged 18 to 35 with alopecia areata. Some clones in this sample may be carry-over from other donors' samples. This rearrangement joins TRBV7-9 to TRBJ2-3, with TRBD2 matching 8 bases. The CDR3 DNA reads as TGTGCCAGCAGTTCCAGCGGGGGAATAGATACGCAGTATTTT. Its protein is CASSSSGGIDTQYF. Combining the CDR3 with reference TRBV7-9 and TRBJ2-3 gives the whole variable domain DTGVSQNPRHKITKRGQNVTFRCDPISEHNRLYWYRQTLGQGPEFLTYFQNEAQLEKSRLLSDRFSAERPKGSFSTLEIQRTEQGDSAMYLCASSSSGGIDTQYFGPGTRLTVL.